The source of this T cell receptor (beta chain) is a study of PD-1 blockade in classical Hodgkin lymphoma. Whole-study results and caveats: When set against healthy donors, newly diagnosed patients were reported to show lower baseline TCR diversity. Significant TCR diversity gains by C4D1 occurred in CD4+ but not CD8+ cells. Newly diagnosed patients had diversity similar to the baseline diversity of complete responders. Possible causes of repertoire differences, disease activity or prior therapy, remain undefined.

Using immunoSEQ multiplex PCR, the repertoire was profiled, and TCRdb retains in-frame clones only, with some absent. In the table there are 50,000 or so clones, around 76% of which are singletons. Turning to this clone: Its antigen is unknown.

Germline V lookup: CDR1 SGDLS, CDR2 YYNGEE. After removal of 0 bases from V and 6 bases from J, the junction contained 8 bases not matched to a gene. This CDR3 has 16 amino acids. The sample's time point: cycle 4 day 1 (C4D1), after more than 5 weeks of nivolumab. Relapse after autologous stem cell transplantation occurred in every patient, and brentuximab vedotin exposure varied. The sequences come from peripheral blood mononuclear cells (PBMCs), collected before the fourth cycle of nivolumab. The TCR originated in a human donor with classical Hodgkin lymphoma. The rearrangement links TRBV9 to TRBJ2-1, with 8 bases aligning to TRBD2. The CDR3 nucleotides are TGTGCCAGCAGCGTAGCGCATTCGAGCGGGGGCAATGAGCAGTTCTTC. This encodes CASSVAHSSGGNEQFF.